This is a list of T cell receptor beta chains from one sample in a study of blood T cell repertoires in COVID-19. Only in-frame clones appear in the TCRdb table, and some are missing; sequencing was by immunoSEQ multiplex PCR. The top ten clones hold 15% to 20% of a sample with 160,000 or so clones, less than 85% of them seen once. Source material: PBMCs or T cells enriched from blood (not recorded which). These receptor sequences come from a man aged 55 to 70 who had recovered from COVID-19. Each CDR3 is given with its conserved first and last residue. The D gene is left open where the match is weak. Clone size is shown for a subset of rows, as once, few, many or a class of expanded clone.

v_call: TRBV19
j_call: TRBJ2-2
d_call: .
clone_size: .
cdr3_aa: CASSFTNTGELFF
cdr3_nt: TGTGCCAGTAGTTTTACTAACACCGGGGAGCTGTTTTTT

v_call: TRBV19
j_call: TRBJ1-5
d_call: .
clone_size: few
cdr3_aa: CASSPGEGQYNQPQHF
cdr3_nt: TGTGCCAGTAGTCCCGGGGAGGGTCAGTACAATCAGCCCCAGCATTTT

v_call: TRBV19
j_call: TRBJ2-7
d_call: .
clone_size: .
cdr3_aa: CASSKDTLDSYEQYF
cdr3_nt: TGTGCCAGTAGTAAGGACACCCTGGACTCCTACGAGCAGTACTTC

v_call: TRBV7-9
j_call: TRBJ2-5
d_call: TRBD2
clone_size: .
cdr3_aa: CASRLGLAGALETQYF
cdr3_nt: TGTGCCAGCAGGTTGGGACTAGCGGGAGCTCTAGAGACCCAGTACTTC

v_call: TRBV28
j_call: TRBJ1-5
d_call: .
clone_size: few
cdr3_aa: CASSLGGLSNQPQHF
cdr3_nt: TGTGCCAGCAGTTTAGGCGGGCTTAGCAATCAGCCCCAGCATTTT

v_call: TRBV3-1/TRBV3-2
j_call: TRBJ1-1
d_call: TRBD1
clone_size: .
cdr3_aa: CASSQETGGRPEAFF
cdr3_nt: TGTGCCAGCAGCCAAGAGACAGGGGGCCGGCCTGAAGCTTTCTTT

v_call: TRBV6-5
j_call: TRBJ2-5
d_call: TRBD2
clone_size: few
cdr3_aa: CASSRLAGGETQYF
cdr3_nt: TGTGCCAGCAGCCGACTAGCTGGGGGGGAGACCCAGTACTTC

v_call: TRBV30
j_call: TRBJ2-7
d_call: .
clone_size: .
cdr3_aa: CAWSATRGGEQYF
cdr3_nt: TGTGCCTGGAGTGCTACGCGAGGGGGCGAGCAGTACTTC

v_call: TRBV4-1
j_call: TRBJ2-4
d_call: TRBD2
clone_size: .
cdr3_aa: CASSQEGTSGRNIQYF
cdr3_nt: TGCGCCAGCAGCCAAGAGGGGACTAGCGGGAGGAACATTCAGTACTTC

v_call: TRBV7-9
j_call: TRBJ2-1
d_call: TRBD2
clone_size: .
cdr3_aa: CASIDSGSYNEQFF
cdr3_nt: TGTGCCAGCATCGATAGCGGGAGCTACAATGAGCAGTTCTTC

v_call: TRBV19
j_call: TRBJ2-5
d_call: TRBD1
clone_size: .
cdr3_aa: CASSPRTGIETQYF
cdr3_nt: TGTGCCAGTAGTCCCCGGACAGGGATAGAGACCCAGTACTTC

v_call: TRBV11-2
j_call: TRBJ2-3
d_call: TRBD2
clone_size: .
cdr3_aa: CASSLTSGISDTQYF
cdr3_nt: TGTGCCAGCAGCCTGACTAGCGGGATAAGTGATACGCAGTATTTT

v_call: TRBV19
j_call: TRBJ1-1
d_call: TRBD1
clone_size: once
cdr3_aa: CASSITGGYTEAFF
cdr3_nt: TGTGCCAGTAGTATAACAGGGGGCTACACTGAAGCTTTCTTT

v_call: TRBV29-1
j_call: TRBJ2-7
d_call: TRBD2
clone_size: .
cdr3_aa: CSVDASGRPGEQYF
cdr3_nt: TGCAGCGTTGATGCTAGCGGGAGGCCAGGCGAGCAGTACTTC

v_call: TRBV9
j_call: TRBJ2-2
d_call: TRBD2
clone_size: .
cdr3_aa: CASSVGGLASTGELFF
cdr3_nt: TGTGCCAGCAGCGTAGGGGGACTAGCATCCACCGGGGAGCTGTTTTTT

v_call: TRBV18
j_call: TRBJ1-1
d_call: TRBD1
clone_size: .
cdr3_aa: CASSPRTGGTFMNTEAFF
cdr3_nt: TGTGCCAGCTCACCGAGGACAGGGGGGACGTTTATGAACACTGAAGCTTTCTTT

v_call: TRBV9
j_call: TRBJ1-3
d_call: .
clone_size: .
cdr3_aa: CASSAGNSRNTIYF
cdr3_nt: TGTGCCAGCAGCGCAGGGAACTCCCGAAACACCATATATTTT